A selection of T cell receptor beta chains follows, all from one sample in a study of human T cells and chemical hapten exposure. MiXCR, run by TCRdb on the RACE reads, gives a single entry per CDR3 protein. The sample holds around 80,000 distinct CDR3 sequences, over 6.5% seen once. The specimen was whole blood. These receptors originate from a male donor in good health. Some clones in this sample may be carry-over from other donors' samples. Each CDR3 is given with its conserved first and last residue. D genes are given only for firm matches. A clone size is listed for some rows: how often the clone was seen (once, few, many), or a class if it is expanded.

length	D	size	V	J	CDR3	DNA
16	TRBD1	few	TRBV6-5	TRBJ1-1	CASSYGGTGSLPEAFF	TGTGCCAGCAGTTACGGAGGGACAGGGAGTTTACCTGAAGCTTTCTTT
15	TRBD2	-	TRBV18	TRBJ2-1	CASSSGTSGSDEQFF	TGTGCCAGCTCTTCCGGGACTAGCGGGAGCGATGAGCAGTTCTTC
12	-	-	TRBV29-1	TRBJ1-6	CSVKDTDSPLHF	TGCAGCGTTAAAGACACCGATTCACCCCTCCACTTT
16	TRBD2	many	TRBV15	TRBJ2-1	CATSSRLAQGRDEQFF	TGTGCCACCAGCAGTCGACTAGCGCAAGGACGGGATGAGCAGTTCTTC
13	-	-	TRBV12-3/TRBV12-4	TRBJ2-1	CASEGQNNNEQFF	TGTGCCAGCGAAGGGCAGAATAACAATGAGCAGTTCTTC
15	TRBD1	-	TRBV29-1	TRBJ1-2	CSVEVKGQGNYGYTF	TGCAGCGTTGAAGTCAAAGGACAGGGAAACTATGGCTACACCTTC
14	-	-	TRBV6-6	TRBJ1-6	CASSSTGANSPLHF	TGTGCCAGCAGTTCGACAGGCGCTAATTCACCCCTCCACTTT
15	TRBD2	medium-sized	TRBV6-4	TRBJ2-3	CASSGTSGGTDTQYF	TGTGCCAGCAGTGGGACTAGCGGGGGCACAGATACGCAGTATTTT
13	-	-	TRBV4-2	TRBJ2-5	CASSQDPGETQYF	TGTGCCAGCAGCCAAGATCCCGGTGAGACCCAGTACTTC
15	-	-	TRBV18	TRBJ2-1	CASSPTLATYNEQFF	TGTGCCAGCTCACCAACACTAGCAACCTACAATGAGCAGTTCTTC
17	TRBD2	many	TRBV20-1	TRBJ2-3	CSASPGLAGERTDTQYF	TGCAGTGCTTCTCCGGGACTAGCGGGAGAAAGGACAGATACGCAGTATTTT
21	TRBD1	-	TRBV29-1	TRBJ2-3	CSVAGRRGLWEQQTPTDTQYF	TGCAGCGTCGCAGGGCGAAGGGGGCTCTGGGAACAGCAAACCCCCACAGATACGCAGTATTTT
13	TRBD1	few	TRBV27	TRBJ2-7	CASRGTVSYEQYF	TGTGCCAGCAGAGGGACAGTTTCCTACGAGCAGTACTTC
11	-	medium-sized	TRBV27	TRBJ2-1	CASGPSPEQFF	TGTGCCAGCGGACCCTCCCCGGAGCAGTTCTTC
15	-	many	TRBV12-3/TRBV12-4	TRBJ2-2	CASSLRAPNTGELFF	TGTGCCAGCAGTCTTCGAGCTCCGAACACCGGGGAGCTGTTTTTT
14	-	few	TRBV20-1	TRBJ2-7	CSARERVGFVEQYF	TGCAGTGCTAGAGAACGTGTAGGGTTCGTCGAGCAGTACTTC
13	TRBD1	many	TRBV20-1	TRBJ2-2	CSASTGGTGELFF	TGCAGTGCTTCGACAGGGGGCACCGGGGAGCTGTTTTTT
12	-	many	TRBV7-9	TRBJ1-5	CASSQGNQPQHF	TGTGCCAGCAGCCAGGGTAACCAGCCCCAGCATTTT
16	TRBD1	-	TRBV12-3/TRBV12-4	TRBJ1-2	CASRPGQGPANYGYTF	TGTGCCAGCAGGCCGGGACAGGGGCCCGCTAACTATGGCTACACCTTC
13	-	-	TRBV18	TRBJ1-1	CASSGQPNTEAFF	TGTGCCAGCTCCGGACAGCCGAACACTGAAGCTTTCTTT
14	-	-	TRBV5-4	TRBJ1-1	CASSRHPGDTEAFF	TGTGCCAGCAGCCGTCACCCTGGGGACACTGAAGCTTTCTTT
16	-	-	TRBV3-1	TRBJ1-4	CASSHDWGRANEKLFF	TGTGCCAGCAGCCACGACTGGGGGCGAGCTAATGAAAAACTGTTTTTT